This T cell receptor beta chain originates from a study of shared clonotypes between healthy human individuals. The CDR3 runs 15 residues. The V gene's germline CDR1 is PRHDT and CDR2 FYEKMQ (reference sequence). Trimming took 2 bases from V and 1 from J, leaving 11 bases between them. Libraries were prepared by immunoSEQ multiplex PCR; TCRdb keeps only in-frame clonotypes and omits some of them. The sample lists some 2 million clones; around 96% were seen once. It was CD45RO-negative cells, positively selected for CCR7, that made up naive CD8 cells, with terminally differentiated effector memory CD45RA+ cells excluded.

The V call is TRBV13, the J call TRBJ1-1; perhaps TRBD1 as D (5 bases). Input material: naive CD8+ T cells sorted from blood. The receptor was derived from a man aged 18 to 35 in good health. DNA of the CDR3: TGTGCCAGCAGCTTAATTGGGGCTTCGAACACTGAAGCTTTCTTT. Translated: CASSLIGASNTEAFF.